This T cell receptor beta chain was identified during a study of lymphopenia after photon versus proton radiotherapy. The protocol was immunoSEQ multiplex PCR, while the TCRdb copy is restricted to in-frame clones and leaves out a portion. The table records approximately 150,000 clones, approximately 86% of them present only once. Findings and limits, study-wide: After lymphocyte nadir, photon-treated repertoires showed oligoclonal expansion, especially CD8+ Temra.

This CDR3 region has 13 residues. The germline V gene has CDR1 MNHEY and CDR2 SMNVEV (reference sequence). Unmatched junction bases numbered 4, after V lost 6 bases and J lost 6 bases. To note about this clone: The target antigen is unknown.

The chain uses TRBV27 and TRBJ1-2; 10 bases map to TRBD1. The receptor was isolated from a man aged 50-60 years with gastric cancer. The source material was peripheral blood, sampled from a patient treated with photon-based radiotherapy. The CDR3 reads CASRTGGVNGYTF. The CDR3 DNA reads as TGTGCCAGCAGGACAGGGGGCGTTAATGGCTACACCTTC.